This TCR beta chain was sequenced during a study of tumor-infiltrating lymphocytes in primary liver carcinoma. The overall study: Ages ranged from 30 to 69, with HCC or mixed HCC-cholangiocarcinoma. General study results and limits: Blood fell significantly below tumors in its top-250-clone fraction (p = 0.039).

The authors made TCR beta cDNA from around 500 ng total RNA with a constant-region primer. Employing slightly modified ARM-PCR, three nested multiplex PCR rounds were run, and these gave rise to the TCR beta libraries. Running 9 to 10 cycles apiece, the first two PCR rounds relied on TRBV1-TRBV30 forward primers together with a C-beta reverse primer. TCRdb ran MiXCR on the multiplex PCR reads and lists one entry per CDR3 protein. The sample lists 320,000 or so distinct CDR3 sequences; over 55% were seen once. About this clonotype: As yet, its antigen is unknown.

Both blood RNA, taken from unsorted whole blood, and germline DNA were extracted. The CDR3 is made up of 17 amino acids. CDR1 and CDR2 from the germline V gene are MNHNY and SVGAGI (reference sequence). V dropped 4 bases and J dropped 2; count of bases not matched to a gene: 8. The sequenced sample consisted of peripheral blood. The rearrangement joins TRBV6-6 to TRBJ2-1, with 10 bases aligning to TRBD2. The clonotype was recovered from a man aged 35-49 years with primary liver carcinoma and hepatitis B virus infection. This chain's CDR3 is CASSFAIAGGTYNEQFF. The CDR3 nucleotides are TGTGCCAGCAGTTTCGCTATAGCGGGAGGAACCTACAATGAGCAGTTCTTC.